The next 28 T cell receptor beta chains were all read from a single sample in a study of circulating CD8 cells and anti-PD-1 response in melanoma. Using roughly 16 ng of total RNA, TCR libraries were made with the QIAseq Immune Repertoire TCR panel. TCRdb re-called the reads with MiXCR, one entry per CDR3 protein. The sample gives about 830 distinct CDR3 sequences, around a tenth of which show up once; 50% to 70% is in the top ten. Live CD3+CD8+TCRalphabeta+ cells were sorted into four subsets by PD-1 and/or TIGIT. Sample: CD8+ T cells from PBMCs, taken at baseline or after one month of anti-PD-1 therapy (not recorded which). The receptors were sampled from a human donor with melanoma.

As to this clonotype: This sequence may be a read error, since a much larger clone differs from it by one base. CDR3: CASSPETGGREAFF. In DNA form, the CDR3 reads TGTGCCAGCAGCCCAGAGACAGGGGGGCGTGAAGCTTTCTTT. This chain uses TRBV7-6 with TRBJ1-1, with 9 bases fitting TRBD1. Trimming removed 5 bases from V and 7 bases from J; junction bases left unmatched: 8. Per germline, CDR1 SGHVS and CDR2 FNYEAQ. This CDR3 has 14 residues.

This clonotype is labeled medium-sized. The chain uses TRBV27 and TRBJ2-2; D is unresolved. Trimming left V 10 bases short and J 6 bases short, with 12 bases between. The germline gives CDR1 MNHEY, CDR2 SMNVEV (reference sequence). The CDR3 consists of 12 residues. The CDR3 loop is CATLTESGELFF. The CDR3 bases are TGTGCCACCTTGACGGAGTCCGGGGAGCTGTTTTTT.

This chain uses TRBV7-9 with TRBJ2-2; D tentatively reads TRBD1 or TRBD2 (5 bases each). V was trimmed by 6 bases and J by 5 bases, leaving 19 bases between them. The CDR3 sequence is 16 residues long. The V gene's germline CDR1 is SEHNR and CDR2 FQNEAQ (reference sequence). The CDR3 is CASSRTQAGGTGELFF. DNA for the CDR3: TGTGCCAGCAGTCGTACACAGGCGGGCGGTACCGGGGAGCTGTTTTTT.

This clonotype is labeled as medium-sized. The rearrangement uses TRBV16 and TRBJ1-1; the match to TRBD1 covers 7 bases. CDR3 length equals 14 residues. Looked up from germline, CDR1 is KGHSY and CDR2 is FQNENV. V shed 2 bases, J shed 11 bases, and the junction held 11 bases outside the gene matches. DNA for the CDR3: TGTGCCAGCAGCCAACACGGACAGGCTCTCGACGCTTTCTTT. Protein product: CASSQHGQALDAFF.

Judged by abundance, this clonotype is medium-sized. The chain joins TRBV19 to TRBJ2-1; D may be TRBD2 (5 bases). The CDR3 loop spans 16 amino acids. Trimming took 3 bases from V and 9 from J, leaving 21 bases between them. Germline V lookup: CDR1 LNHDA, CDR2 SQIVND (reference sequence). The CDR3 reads CASSIWLGQLAREQFF. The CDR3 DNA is TGTGCCAGTAGTATTTGGTTAGGGCAGTTAGCGCGTGAGCAGTTCTTC. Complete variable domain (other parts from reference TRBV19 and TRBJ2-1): DGGITQSPKYLFRKEGQNVTLSCEQNLNHDAMYWYRQDPGQGLRLIYYSQIVNDFQKGDIAEGYSVSREKKESFPLTVTSAQKNPTAFYLCASSIWLGQLAREQFFGPGTRLTVL.

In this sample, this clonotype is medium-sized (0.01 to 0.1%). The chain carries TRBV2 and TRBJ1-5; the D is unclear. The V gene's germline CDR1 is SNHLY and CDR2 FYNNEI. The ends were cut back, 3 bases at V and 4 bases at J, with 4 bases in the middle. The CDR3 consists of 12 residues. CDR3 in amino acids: CASSEGNQPQHF. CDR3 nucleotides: TGTGCCAGCAGTGAGGGGAATCAGCCCCAGCATTTT.

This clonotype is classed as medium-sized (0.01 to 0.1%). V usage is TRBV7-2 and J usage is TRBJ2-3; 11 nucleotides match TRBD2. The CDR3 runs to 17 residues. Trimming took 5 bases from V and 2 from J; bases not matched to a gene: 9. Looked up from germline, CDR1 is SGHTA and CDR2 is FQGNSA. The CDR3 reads CASSLVIAGGPTDTQYF. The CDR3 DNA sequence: TGTGCCAGCAGCCTAGTCATAGCGGGGGGGCCCACAGATACGCAGTATTTT.

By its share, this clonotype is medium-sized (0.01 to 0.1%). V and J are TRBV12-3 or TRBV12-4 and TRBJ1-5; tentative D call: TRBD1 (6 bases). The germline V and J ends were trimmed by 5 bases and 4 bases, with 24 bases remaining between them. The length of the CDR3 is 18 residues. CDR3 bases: TGTGCCAGCAGTCGTTACTGGTACAGGGAGGGTGAAAATCAGCCCCAGCATTTT. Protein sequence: CASSRYWYREGENQPQHF.

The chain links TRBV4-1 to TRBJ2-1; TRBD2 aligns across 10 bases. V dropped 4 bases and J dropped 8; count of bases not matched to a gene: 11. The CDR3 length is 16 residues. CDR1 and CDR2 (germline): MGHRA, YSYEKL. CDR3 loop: CASSRGVSGGAYEQFF. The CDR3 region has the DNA TGCGCCAGCAGCCGAGGAGTGAGCGGGGGGGCCTATGAGCAGTTCTTC.

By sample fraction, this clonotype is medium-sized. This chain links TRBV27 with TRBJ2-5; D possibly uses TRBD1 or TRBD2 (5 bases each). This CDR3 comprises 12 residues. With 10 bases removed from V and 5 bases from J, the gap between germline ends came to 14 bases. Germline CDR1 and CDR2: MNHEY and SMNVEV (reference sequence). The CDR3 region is CATRGVAETQYF. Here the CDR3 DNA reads TGTGCCACTCGGGGCGTGGCGGAGACCCAGTACTTC.

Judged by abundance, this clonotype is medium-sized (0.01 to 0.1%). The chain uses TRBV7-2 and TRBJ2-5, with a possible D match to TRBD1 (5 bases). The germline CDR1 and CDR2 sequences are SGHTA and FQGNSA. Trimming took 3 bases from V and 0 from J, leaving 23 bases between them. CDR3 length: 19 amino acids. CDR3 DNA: TGTGCCAGCAGCTTCAGGGTTCGATCCCCTCGGCCCTACCAAGAGACCCAGTACTTC. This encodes CASSFRVRSPRPYQETQYF.

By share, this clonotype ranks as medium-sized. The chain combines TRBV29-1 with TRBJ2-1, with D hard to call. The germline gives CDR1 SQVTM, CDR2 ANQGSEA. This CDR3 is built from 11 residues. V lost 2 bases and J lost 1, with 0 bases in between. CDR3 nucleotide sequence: TGCAGCGTTGAATCCTACAATGAGCAGTTCTTC. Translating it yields CSVESYNEQFF.

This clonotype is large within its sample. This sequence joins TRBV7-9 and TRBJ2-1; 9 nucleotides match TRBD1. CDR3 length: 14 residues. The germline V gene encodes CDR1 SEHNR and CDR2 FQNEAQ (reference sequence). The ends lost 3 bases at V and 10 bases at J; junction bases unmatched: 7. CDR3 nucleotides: TGTGCCAGCAGCTTCCGGGACAGGGTGGACGAGCAGTTCTTC. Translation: CASSFRDRVDEQFF.

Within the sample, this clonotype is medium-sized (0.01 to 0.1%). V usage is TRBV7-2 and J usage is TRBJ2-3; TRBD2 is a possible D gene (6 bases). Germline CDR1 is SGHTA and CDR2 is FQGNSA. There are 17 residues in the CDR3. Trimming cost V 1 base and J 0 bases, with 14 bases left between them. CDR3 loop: CASSLDPGGTSTDTQYF. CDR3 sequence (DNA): TGTGCCAGCAGCTTAGATCCCGGGGGTACTAGCACAGATACGCAGTATTTT. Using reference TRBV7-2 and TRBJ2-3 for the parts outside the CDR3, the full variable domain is GAGVSQSPSNKVTEKGKDVELRCDPISGHTALYWYRQSLGQGLEFLIYFQGNSAPDKSGLPSDRFSAERTGGSVSTLTIQRTQQEDSAVYLCASSLDPGGTSTDTQYFGPGTRLTVL.

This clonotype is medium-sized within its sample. The CDR3 sequence is CARHSSYNEQFF. In DNA form, the CDR3 reads TGTGCCAGACACAGCTCCTACAATGAGCAGTTCTTC. V is TRBV30 and J is TRBJ2-1; D not certain. V was cut by 8 bases and J by 0 bases, with 8 bases left in between. The CDR3 runs to 12 residues. In germline, CDR1 is GTSNPN, CDR2 SVGIG (reference sequence).

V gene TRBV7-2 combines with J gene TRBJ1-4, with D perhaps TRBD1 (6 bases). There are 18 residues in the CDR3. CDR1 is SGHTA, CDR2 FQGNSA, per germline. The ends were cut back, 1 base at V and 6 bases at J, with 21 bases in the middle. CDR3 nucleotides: TGTGCCAGCAGCTTAGACTACAGGGAGGTCGTCCCTGATGAAAAACTGTTTTTT. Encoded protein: CASSLDYREVVPDEKLFF. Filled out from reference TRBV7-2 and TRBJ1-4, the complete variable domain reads GAGVSQSPSNKVTEKGKDVELRCDPISGHTALYWYRQSLGQGLEFLIYFQGNSAPDKSGLPSDRFSAERTGGSVSTLTIQRTQQEDSAVYLCASSLDYREVVPDEKLFFGSGTQLSVL.

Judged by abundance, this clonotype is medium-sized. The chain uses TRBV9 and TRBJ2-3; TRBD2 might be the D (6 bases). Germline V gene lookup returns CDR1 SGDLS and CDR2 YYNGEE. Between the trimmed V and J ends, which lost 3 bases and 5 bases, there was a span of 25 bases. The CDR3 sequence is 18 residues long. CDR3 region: CASSGAPPLAPSKDTQYF. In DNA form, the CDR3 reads TGTGCCAGCAGCGGAGCCCCCCCCCTAGCGCCCTCGAAAGATACGCAGTATTTT.

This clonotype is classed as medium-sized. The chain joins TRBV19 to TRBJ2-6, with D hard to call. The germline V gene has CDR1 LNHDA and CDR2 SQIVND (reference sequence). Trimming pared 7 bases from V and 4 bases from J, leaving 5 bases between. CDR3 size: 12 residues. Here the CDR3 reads CASNEGANVLTF. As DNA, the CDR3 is TGTGCCAGTAACGAGGGGGCCAACGTCCTGACTTTC. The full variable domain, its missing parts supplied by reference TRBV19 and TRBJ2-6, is DGGITQSPKYLFRKEGQNVTLSCEQNLNHDAMYWYRQDPGQGLRLIYYSQIVNDFQKGDIAEGYSVSREKKESFPLTVTSAQKNPTAFYLCASNEGANVLTFGAGSRLTVL.

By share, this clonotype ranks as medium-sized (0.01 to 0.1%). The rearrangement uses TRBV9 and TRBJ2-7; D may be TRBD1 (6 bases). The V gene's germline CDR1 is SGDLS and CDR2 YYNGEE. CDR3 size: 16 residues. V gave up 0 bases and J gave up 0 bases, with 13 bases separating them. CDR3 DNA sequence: TGTGCCAGCAGCGTAGGACGAGACAGGCCCTCCTACGAGCAGTACTTC. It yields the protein CASSVGRDRPSYEQYF.

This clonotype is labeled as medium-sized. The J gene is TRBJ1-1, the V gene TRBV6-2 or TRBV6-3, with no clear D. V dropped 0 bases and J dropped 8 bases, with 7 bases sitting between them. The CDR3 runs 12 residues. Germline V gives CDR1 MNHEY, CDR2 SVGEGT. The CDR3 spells CASSYSIGEAFF. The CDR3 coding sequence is TGTGCCAGCAGTTACTCGATCGGAGAAGCTTTCTTT.

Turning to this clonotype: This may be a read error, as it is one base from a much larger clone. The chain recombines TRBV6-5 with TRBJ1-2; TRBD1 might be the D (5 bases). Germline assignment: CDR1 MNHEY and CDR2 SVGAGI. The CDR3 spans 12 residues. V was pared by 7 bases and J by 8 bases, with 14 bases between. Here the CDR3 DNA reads TGTGCCAGCACCTCGACAGTGAGAGGCTACACCTTC. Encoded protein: CASTSTVRGYTF.

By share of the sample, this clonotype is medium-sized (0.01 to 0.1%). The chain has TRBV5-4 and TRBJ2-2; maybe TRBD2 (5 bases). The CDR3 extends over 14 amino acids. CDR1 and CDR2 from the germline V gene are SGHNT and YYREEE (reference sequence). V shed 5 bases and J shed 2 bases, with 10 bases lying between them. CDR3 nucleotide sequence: TGTGCCAGCAGGTTGAGCGGTAACACCGGGGAGCTGTTTTTT. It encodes CASRLSGNTGELFF.

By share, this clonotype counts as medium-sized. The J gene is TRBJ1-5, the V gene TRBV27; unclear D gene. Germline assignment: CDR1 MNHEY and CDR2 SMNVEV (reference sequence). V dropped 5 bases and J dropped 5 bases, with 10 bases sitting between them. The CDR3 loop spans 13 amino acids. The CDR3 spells CASSSVGYQPQHF. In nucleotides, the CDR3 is TGTGCCAGCAGTAGCGTGGGGTATCAGCCCCAGCATTTT.

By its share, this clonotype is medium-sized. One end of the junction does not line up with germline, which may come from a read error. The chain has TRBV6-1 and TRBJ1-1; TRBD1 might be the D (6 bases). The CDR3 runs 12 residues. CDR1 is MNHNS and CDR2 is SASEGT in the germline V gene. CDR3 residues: CASIEQGLVAFF. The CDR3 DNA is TGTGCCAGCATTGAACAGGGACTTGTAGCTTTCTTT.

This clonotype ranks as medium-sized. This CDR3 is CASSPQPGAAYGYTF. The CDR3 nucleotides read TGCGCCAGCAGCCCACAGCCCGGGGCAGCCTATGGCTACACCTTC. The chain carries TRBV4-3 and TRBJ1-2; D is possibly TRBD1 (5 bases). The V gene lost 4 bases and the J gene lost 4 bases, with 16 bases spanning the gap. CDR1 is LGHNA, CDR2 YSLEER, per germline. This CDR3 comprises 15 residues.

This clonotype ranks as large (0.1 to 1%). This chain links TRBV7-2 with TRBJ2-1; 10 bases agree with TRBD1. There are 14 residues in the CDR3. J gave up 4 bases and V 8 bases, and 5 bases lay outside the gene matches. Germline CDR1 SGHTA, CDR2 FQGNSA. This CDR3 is CASVPGQGYNEQFF. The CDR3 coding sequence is TGTGCCAGCGTCCCGGGACAGGGGTACAATGAGCAGTTCTTC.

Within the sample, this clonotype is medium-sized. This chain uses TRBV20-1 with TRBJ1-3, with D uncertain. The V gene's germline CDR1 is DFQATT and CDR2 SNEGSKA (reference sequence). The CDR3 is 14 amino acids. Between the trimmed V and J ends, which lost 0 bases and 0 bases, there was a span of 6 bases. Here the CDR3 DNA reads TGCAGTGCTAGAGACTTCGACTCTGGAAACACCATATATTTT. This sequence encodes CSARDFDSGNTIYF.

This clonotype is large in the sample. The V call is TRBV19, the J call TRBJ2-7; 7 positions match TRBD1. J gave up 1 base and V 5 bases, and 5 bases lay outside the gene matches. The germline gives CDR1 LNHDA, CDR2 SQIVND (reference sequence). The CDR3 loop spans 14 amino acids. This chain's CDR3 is CASSRTGFSYEQYF. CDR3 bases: TGTGCCAGTAGTCGGACAGGCTTTTCCTACGAGCAGTACTTC.